These 26 T cell receptor beta chains originate from one sample sequenced in a study of beta chain features in type 1 diabetes. The study, taken as a whole, reports: Moderate but significant shortening of TCRB CDR3s was recorded in all four CD4+ subsets from Type 1 diabetes patients.

Which antigens these TCRs recognize remains unknown. The whole isolated RNA underwent reverse transcription, so sequencing captured expressed TCRB transcripts. The assay was immunoSEQ multiplex PCR, and TCRdb's table has in-frame clones only and misses some. Of some 350,000 clones in the sample, around a tenth were seen once. Sequenced: central memory CD4+ T cells from blood. These receptors were obtained from a man aged 30-40 years with type 1 diabetes.

The rearrangement links TRBV12-5 to TRBJ2-5; either TRBD1 or TRBD2 may supply D (6 bases each). The CDR3 runs to 17 residues. Trimming removed 4 bases from V and 4 bases from J, with 22 bases in between. Germline lookup yields CDR1 LGHNT and CDR2 FRNRAP. The CDR3 region is CASGSSGASDGPETQYF. The CDR3 DNA sequence: TGTGCTAGTGGTTCATCGGGGGCTAGCGATGGTCCAGAGACCCAGTACTTC.

The rearrangement links TRBV10-2 to TRBJ2-3; 8 bases are shared with TRBD1. V shed 6 bases, J shed 0 bases, and the junction held 2 bases outside the gene matches. Germline assignment: CDR1 WSHSY and CDR2 SAAADI. The CDR3 length is 14 residues. The CDR3 DNA is TGCGCCAGCAGCGGACAGGGCAGCACAGATACGCAGTATTTT. This sequence encodes CASSGQGSTDTQYF.

The genes are TRBV29-1 and TRBJ1-5, with a tentative D call TRBD1 (5 bases). Germline CDR1 reads SQVTM; CDR2 reads ANQGSEA. The CDR3 is 13 amino acids. V was trimmed by 4 bases and J by 4 bases, leaving 11 bases between them. Here the CDR3 reads CSVVGQPNQPQHF. The CDR3 DNA reads as TGCAGCGTTGTGGGGCAGCCAAATCAGCCCCAGCATTTT.

The sample holds many counts of this clone. The chain couples TRBV18 to TRBJ2-1; the D gene is possibly TRBD1 (6 bases). Between the trimmed V and J ends, which lost 3 bases and 6 bases, there was a span of 15 bases. CDR1 is KGHSH and CDR2 is LQKENI in the germline V gene. The CDR3 loop spans 15 amino acids. CDR3 loop: CASSPGNREGNEQFF. In DNA form, the CDR3 reads TGTGCCAGCTCACCCGGGAACAGGGAAGGCAATGAGCAGTTCTTC.

The V gene is TRBV6-5, the J gene TRBJ2-7, with 8 positions matching TRBD2. V shed 2 bases, J shed 0 bases, and the junction held 6 bases outside the gene matches. The germline V gene encodes CDR1 MNHEY and CDR2 SVGAGI. The CDR3 runs 16 residues. CDR3 loop: CASSYDVTSASYEQYF. Written as DNA, the CDR3 is TGTGCCAGCAGTTACGACGTGACTAGCGCCTCCTACGAGCAGTACTTC.

This clone was counted many times. This sequence joins TRBV7-9 and TRBJ2-3; D may be TRBD2 (5 bases). This CDR3 has 14 residues. Germline V gives CDR1 SEHNR, CDR2 FQNEAQ (reference sequence). V dropped 5 bases and J dropped 2 bases, with 11 bases sitting between them. The CDR3 loop reads CASSIGGATDTQYF. As DNA, the CDR3 is TGTGCCAGCAGCATTGGAGGAGCCACAGATACGCAGTATTTT.

This clone was seen a few times. The chain is built from TRBV4-3 and TRBJ2-3; TRBD1 matches at 9 bases. This CDR3 has 17 residues. V gave up 2 bases and J gave up 2 bases; unmatched junction bases: 8. CDR1 and CDR2 (germline): LGHNA, YSLEER. CDR3 protein: CASSQSFGQGLTDTQYF. CDR3 nucleotide sequence: TGCGCCAGCAGCCAATCATTCGGACAGGGGCTCACAGATACGCAGTATTTT.

There are a few counts of this clone. The V call is TRBV11-2, the J call TRBJ2-5; a weak D match, TRBD1 (6 bases). Trimming cost V 4 bases and J 5 bases, with 14 bases left between them. The germline V gene has CDR1 SGHAT and CDR2 FQNNGV. The CDR3 has 14 amino acids. The CDR3 nucleotides read TGTGCCAGCAGCTATTTACAGGGTTGGGAGACCCAGTACTTC. Residues: CASSYLQGWETQYF.

The chain combines TRBV11-3 with TRBJ2-1, with no clear D. V lost 5 bases and J lost 10, with 12 bases in between. This CDR3 is 12 amino acids long. Looked up from germline, CDR1 is SGHNT and CDR2 is YENEEA. The CDR3 here is CASSARTAEQFF. CDR3 coding DNA: TGTGCCAGCAGCGCCCGGACGGCGGAGCAGTTCTTC. The full variable domain, in which reference TRBV11-3 and TRBJ2-1 provide the parts outside the CDR3, is EAGVVQSPRYKIIEKKQPVAFWCNPISGHNTLYWYLQNLGQGPELLIRYENEEAVDDSQLPKDRFSAERLKGVDSTLKIQPAELGDSAVYLCASSARTAEQFFGPGTRLTVL.

This rearrangement joins TRBV2 to TRBJ1-1, with TRBD1 as a possible D gene (5 bases). From germline, CDR1 is SNHLY and CDR2 FYNNEI. Trimming stripped 8 bases from V and 8 bases from J, with 15 bases between. CDR3 length: 12 residues. The CDR3 sequence: CASSLGNREAFF. CDR3 DNA sequence: TGTGCCAGCTCTCTGGGGAACAGGGAAGCTTTCTTT.

V is TRBV19 and J is TRBJ2-1; perhaps D is TRBD1 or TRBD2 (5 bases each). The CDR3 length is 16 residues. The germline gives CDR1 LNHDA, CDR2 SQIVND (reference sequence). The V gene lost 3 bases and the J gene lost 1 base, with 13 bases spanning the gap. The DNA for the CDR3 is TGTGCCAGTAGTATCCGACAGCGGCGATCCTACAATGAGCAGTTCTTC. Its protein is CASSIRQRRSYNEQFF.

This clone was counted between two and nine times. The chain carries TRBV5-4 and TRBJ2-1; D possibly corresponds to TRBD2 (5 bases). CDR3 size: 15 residues. V was trimmed by 6 bases and J by 5 bases, leaving 18 bases between them. The germline CDR1 and CDR2 sequences are SGHNT and YYREEE (reference sequence). CDR3 nucleotides: TGTGCCAGCACCCGGGCGGGCCGATACAACAATGAGCAGTTCTTC. Encoded protein: CASTRAGRYNNEQFF.

Only a few counts were recorded for this clone. The chain uses TRBV6-5 and TRBJ2-7; 9 nucleotides match TRBD1. The CDR3 length is 14 residues. The junction had 2 bases not matched to a gene; V was cut back by 2 bases and J by 3 bases. CDR1 is MNHEY, CDR2 SVGAGI, per germline. Here the CDR3 DNA reads TGTGCCAGCAGTTACGAGGGACAGGGCTACGAGCAGTACTTC. Its protein is CASSYEGQGYEQYF.

This clone was detected only a few times. CDR3 nucleotides: TGTGCCAGCAGCAGAGGACAGCCACCCCAGTACTTC. Translating gives CASSRGQPPQYF. The chain couples TRBV6-5 to TRBJ2-5; possibly TRBD1 for D (6 bases). The germline V gene has CDR1 MNHEY and CDR2 SVGAGI. The V end lost 6 bases, the J end lost 9 bases, and 14 bases lay between the germline ends. The CDR3 has 12 residues.

The chain is built from TRBV6-1 and TRBJ2-1; 7 nucleotides agree with TRBD2. Trimming cost V 6 bases and J 10 bases; bases outside gene matches: 15. Germline CDR1 and CDR2: MNHNS and SASEGT. This CDR3 region has 15 residues. The CDR3: CASSAMGSGVTEQFF. The CDR3 DNA is TGTGCCAGCAGCGCCATGGGGAGCGGGGTTACCGAGCAGTTCTTC.

This clone was seen only a few times. The DNA for the CDR3 is TGCGCCAGCAGCGGGGGACAGGGCCAGACCCAGTACTTC. The encoded protein is CASSGGQGQTQYF. J is TRBJ2-5 and V is TRBV5-1; 9 bases match TRBD1. The CDR3 covers 13 residues. V shed 4 bases, J shed 6 bases, and the junction held 4 bases outside the gene matches. Germline V gene sequence: CDR1 SGHRS, CDR2 YFSETQ.

This clone was observed a handful of times. The chain has TRBV7-8 and TRBJ2-5; no definite D call. V lost 1 base and J 5 bases, leaving 11 bases between the germline ends. The CDR3 totals 14 residues. The germline V gene has CDR1 SGHVS and CDR2 FQNEAQ. CDR3 sequence: CASSLVPARETQYF. Written as DNA, the CDR3 is TGTGCCAGCAGCTTAGTTCCAGCTAGGGAGACCCAGTACTTC.

The sample holds many counts of this clone. This chain uses TRBV5-5 with TRBJ2-6, with a tentative D call TRBD1 (5 bases). In germline, CDR1 is SGHKS, CDR2 YYEKEE (reference sequence). The CDR3 has 14 residues. V lost 7 bases and J lost 0, with 8 bases in between. CDR3 DNA sequence: TGTGCCAGCTTCGACAGCTCTGGGGCCAACGTCCTGACTTTC. Its protein is CASFDSSGANVLTF.

This clone was found a few times. The chain links TRBV7-2 to TRBJ2-1; D may be TRBD2 (7 bases). Germline V gene sequence: CDR1 SGHTA, CDR2 FQGNSA. The CDR3 sequence is 15 residues long. The V end lost 5 bases, the J end lost 4 bases, and 15 bases lay between the germline ends. CDR3 sequence (DNA): TGTGCCAGCAGCCCACAGGGAGGGGGATACAATGAGCAGTTCTTC. It encodes CASSPQGGGYNEQFF.

The chain links TRBV5-1 to TRBJ1-4; no clear D gene. Deletions cut 0 bases from V and 2 bases from J, with 5 bases between. Per the germline V gene, CDR1 is SGHRS and CDR2 is YFSETQ. The CDR3 extends over 14 amino acids. The CDR3 region is CASSLGGTNEKLFF. CDR3 DNA sequence: TGCGCCAGCAGCTTGGGCGGGACTAATGAAAAACTGTTTTTT.

This clone was seen more than once but under ten times. V gene TRBV6-6 combines with J gene TRBJ1-2; no clear D gene. From germline, CDR1 is MNHNY and CDR2 SVGAGI (reference sequence). CDR3 length: 12 amino acids. V was cut by 7 bases and J by 2 bases, with 8 bases left in between. CDR3: CASTSGNYGYTF. DNA of the CDR3: TGTGCCAGCACCTCGGGAAACTATGGCTACACCTTC.

This sequence joins TRBV6-1 and TRBJ2-3, with no clear D. This CDR3 spans 13 amino acids. Germline V gene data show CDR1 as MNHNS and CDR2 as SASEGT. V lost 4 bases to trimming and J lost 6 bases, with 11 bases between them. DNA of the CDR3: TGTGCCAGCAGTGCAGGTATAACTGATACGCAGTATTTT. This codes for CASSAGITDTQYF.

This clone has a handful of counts. V usage is TRBV7-8 and J usage is TRBJ2-1; D gene ambiguous. This CDR3 contains 13 residues. V gave up 5 bases and J gave up 9 bases, with 14 bases separating them. CDR1 is SGHVS, CDR2 FQNEAQ, per germline. Here the CDR3 reads CASSPRESGEQFF. The CDR3 nucleotides read TGTGCCAGCAGCCCCCGTGAATCGGGTGAGCAGTTCTTC.

There are a few counts of this clone. V and J are TRBV29-1 and TRBJ1-5; a weak D match, TRBD1 (5 bases). CDR1 is SQVTM and CDR2 is ANQGSEA in the germline V gene. V dropped 4 bases and J dropped 0 bases, with 16 bases sitting between them. The CDR3 consists of 16 residues. The CDR3 sequence: CSVVVSGAYSNQPQHF. CDR3 DNA sequence: TGCAGCGTTGTAGTCAGCGGGGCGTATAGCAATCAGCCCCAGCATTTT.

The chain employs TRBV2 and TRBJ1-5; 8 bases match TRBD1. This CDR3 spans 13 amino acids. Germline-derived CDR1 and CDR2 are SNHLY and FYNNEI. Trimming took 6 bases from V and 3 from J; bases not matched to a gene: 1. The CDR3 DNA reads as TGTGCCAGCAGGGGACAGGTCAATCAGCCCCAGCATTTT. It translates to CASRGQVNQPQHF.

This clone appeared a few times. The gene calls are TRBV19 and TRBJ2-3, with D perhaps TRBD1 (6 bases). Looked up from germline, CDR1 is LNHDA and CDR2 is SQIVND (reference sequence). V lost 3 bases and J 0 bases, leaving 13 bases between the germline ends. The CDR3 runs to 16 residues. CDR3 nucleotide sequence: TGTGCCAGTAGTATGAATAGACAGGCTAGCACAGATACGCAGTATTTT. As protein: CASSMNRQASTDTQYF. The variable domain in full, completed from reference TRBV19 and TRBJ2-3, reads DGGITQSPKYLFRKEGQNVTLSCEQNLNHDAMYWYRQDPGQGLRLIYYSQIVNDFQKGDIAEGYSVSREKKESFPLTVTSAQKNPTAFYLCASSMNRQASTDTQYFGPGTRLTVL.